Below, one T cell receptor (beta chain) is given with its context. Its antigen remains unidentified. The J segment lost 6 bases and the V segment lost 6 bases, leaving 8 bases of the junction unmatched. The CDR3 spans 13 residues. CDR1 is DFQATT and CDR2 is SNEGSKA in the germline V gene (reference sequence). The data were obtained in a study of post-analysis software for immune sequencing data. Study overall: Both relapsing-remitting and secondary progressive multiple sclerosis featured among the disease courses, as did progressive-relapsing multiple sclerosis. The study, taken as a whole, reports: Patients had higher frequencies than controls of about 5 TRBV segments, including TRBV5-6, TRBV5-1 and TRBV20-1. Significantly lower normalized Chao1 diversity was seen in multiple sclerosis patients than in controls.

The authors incorporated unique molecular identifiers into the TCR beta cDNA libraries. Roughly 470,000 cDNA molecules came from approximately 1 to 10 million T cells. One entry per CDR3 protein results from TCRdb running MiXCR on the PCR reads. Of fewer than 850,000 distinct CDR3 sequences in the sample, roughly 27% were seen once. The sequence was collected from a girl between 5 and 17 years old with multiple sclerosis. This chain connects TRBV20-1 to TRBJ2-1; 7 bases fit TRBD2. Sequenced material: blood. CDR3 residues: CSAEREGGNEQFF. The CDR3 bases are TGCAGTGCCGAGAGGGAGGGTGGCAATGAGCAGTTCTTC.